This T cell receptor beta chain was documented in a study of identical twins' blood T cells (dated by TCRdb to the early 2010s). Broadly, across the study: Roughly 50 million Illumina reads were obtained across around 12 libraries, of which six were alpha-chain libraries and six were beta-chain libraries. TCR alpha and beta chain repertoires of three pairs of monozygous twins were compared using next-generation sequencing to assess genetic influence on repertoire formation. Overall study outcomes, separate from this receptor: Among the most abundant TCRbeta clonotypes, each donor shared more CDR3 sequences with her twin than with unrelated donors. Twin pairs were reported to be markedly more alike in V gene usage than unrelated donors were, even when looking at non-selected out-of-frame TCRbeta clonotypes. Because the twins were raised together, environmental influences could not be ruled out as an explanation for the similarity between twins. The study stated that the proposed role of the TCRalpha J segment in MHC recognition during thymic selection needs to be validated by independent studies. The number of shared CDR3 clonotypes between two donors was mainly determined by the product of their cloneset sizes, and twins did not clearly deviate from this trend.

On this clonotype itself: Its recognized antigen is unknown. Base qualities were left out, and no much larger clone turns up one base away.

The library was built by means of 5' RACE. The sequencer listed for this sample is Illumina Genome Analyzer IIx. RNA-based TCR cDNA libraries were prepared by a previously described protocol with several modifications. To prevent cross-contamination, barcodes specific to each sample were added to both ends of every TCR cDNA library during cDNA synthesis and amplification. Under the source paper's analysis protocol: Between about 85,000 and nearly 550,000 clonotypes were identified per individual, with about 2.2 to 3.6 million CDR3-containing reads per library. After reads with improper barcode index combinations were thrown out, a cloneset for each library was built using the MiTCR software. While assembling CDR3 clonotypes, MiTCR corrected PCR and sequencing errors and either filtered or rescued low-quality reads. Artificial out-of-frame clonotypes were removed by being mapped to in-frame sequences, with one indel in the CDR3 allowed. V and J gene usage similarity between donors was measured as Jensen-Shannon divergence divided by mean entropy. TCRdb took the public reads, trimmed them with fastp at Q25, ran MiXCR for clone calling and kept in-frame beta chains. A single entry per CDR3 protein holds the most common genes and DNA from its merged rows. Clone size and V and J calls follow TCRdb, not the original study. This sample gives fewer than 450,000 distinct CDR3 sequences in total; approximately 30% of them show up just once. The ten biggest clones cover 6.1% of the sample.

CDR1 and CDR2 are read off the germline V gene (reference sequence) as LGHDT and YNNKEL. The CDR3, cysteine through phenylalanine, is 16 amino acids long. Only CDR3 DNA remains: 48 bases, in frame from the first base. The germline ends are 14 bases apart after V is trimmed by 0 bases and J by 3 bases. Donors were six healthy women forming three monozygous twin pairs. All three twin pairs had been reared together, and it was thought likely that the same infectious agents and vaccines had been met by these twin pairs. TCR cDNA libraries were prepared from RNA that had been isolated from peripheral blood mononuclear cells.

The chain uses TRBV3-1 and TRBJ1-2; TRBD1 is a weak D gene call, 6 bases matching. This TCR derives from a woman between 18 and 50 years old in good health. Sequencing was performed on PBMCs. The CDR3 amino acid sequence is: CASSQDSGTTDYGYTF. Here is the DNA: TGTGCCAGCAGCCAAGATAGCGGGACAACTGACTATGGCTACACCTTC.